The sample holds a few counts of the clone carrying this T cell receptor beta chain. The cDNA had a unique molecular identifier and a template-switch universal primer site. TCRdb processed the 5' RACE reads anew with MiXCR; each CDR3 protein has one entry. This table holds 450,000 to 650,000 distinct CDR3 sequences, roughly 9.5% found once. This sample is part of a study of identical twins. The germline CDR1 and CDR2 sequences are LNHNV and YYDKDF (reference sequence). The V and J ends lost 1 base and 2 bases respectively, with 6 bases between them. The CDR3 runs to 14 residues. The same sample was also used in a study of yellow fever vaccine responses in identical twins.

The chain joins TRBV15 to TRBJ1-3, with a tentative D call TRBD1 (5 bases). The sample taken for sequencing was PBMCs. The clonotype comes from a woman between 18 and 30 years old in good health. CDR3 DNA: TGTGCCACCAGCAGAGGAGGGGCTGGAAACACCATATATTTT. The encoded protein is CATSRGGAGNTIYF.